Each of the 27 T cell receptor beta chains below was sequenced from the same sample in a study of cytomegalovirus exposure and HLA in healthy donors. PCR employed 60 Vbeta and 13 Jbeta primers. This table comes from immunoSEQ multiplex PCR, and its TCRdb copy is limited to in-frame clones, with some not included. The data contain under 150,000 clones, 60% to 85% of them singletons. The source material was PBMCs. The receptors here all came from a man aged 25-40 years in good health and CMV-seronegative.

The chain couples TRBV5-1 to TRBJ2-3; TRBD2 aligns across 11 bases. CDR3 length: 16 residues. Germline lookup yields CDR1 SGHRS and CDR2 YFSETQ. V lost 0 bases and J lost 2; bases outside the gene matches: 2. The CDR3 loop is CASSLGLAGLTDTQYF. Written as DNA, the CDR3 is TGCGCCAGCAGCTTGGGACTAGCGGGGCTCACAGATACGCAGTATTTT. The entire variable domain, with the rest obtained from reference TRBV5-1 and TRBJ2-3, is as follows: KAGVTQTPRYLIKTRGQQVTLSCSPISGHRSVSWYQQTPGQGLQFLFEYFSETQRNKGNFPGRFSGRQFSNSRSEMNVSTLELGDSALYLCASSLGLAGLTDTQYFGPGTRLTVL.

Written as DNA, the CDR3 is TGTGCCTGGACCGGGACAGGGGGTTTGGGCTACACCTTC. It specifies CAWTGTGGLGYTF. The J gene is TRBJ1-2, the V gene TRBV30; 11 nucleotides line up with TRBD1. The trim removed 4 bases at V and 8 bases at J, leaving 6 bases unmatched. The CDR3 is 13 amino acids. The V gene's germline CDR1 is GTSNPN and CDR2 SVGIG (reference sequence).

CDR3: CASSIGHNQPQHF. The CDR3 region has the DNA TGTGCCAGCAGCATTGGCCACAATCAGCCCCAGCATTTT. J is TRBJ1-5 and V is TRBV9, with no clear D. Trimming took off 4 bases at V and 3 bases at J, with 8 bases between the two ends. Per germline, CDR1 SGDLS and CDR2 YYNGEE. The CDR3 sequence is 13 residues long.

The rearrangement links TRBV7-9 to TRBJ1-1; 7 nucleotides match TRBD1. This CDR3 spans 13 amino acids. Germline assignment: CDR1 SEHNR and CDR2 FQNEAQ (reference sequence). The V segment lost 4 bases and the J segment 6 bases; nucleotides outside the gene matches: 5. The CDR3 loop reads CASSSTGRPEAFF. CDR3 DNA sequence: TGTGCCAGCAGCTCGACAGGGCGGCCTGAAGCTTTCTTT.

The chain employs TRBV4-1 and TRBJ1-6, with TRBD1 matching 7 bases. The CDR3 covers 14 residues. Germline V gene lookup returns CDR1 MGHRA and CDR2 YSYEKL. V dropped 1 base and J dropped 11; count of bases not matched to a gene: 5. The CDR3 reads CASSQVGQDPPLHF. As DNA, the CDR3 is TGCGCCAGCAGCCAAGTTGGACAGGACCCACCCCTCCACTTT.

The CDR3 loop reads CAISDVQISYEQYF. Here the CDR3 DNA reads TGTGCCATCAGTGACGTTCAGATATCCTACGAGCAGTACTTC. The J gene is TRBJ2-7, the V gene TRBV10-3; D is undetermined. V was trimmed by 3 bases and J by 1 base, leaving 10 bases between them. Per the germline V gene, CDR1 is ENHRY and CDR2 is SYGVKD. The CDR3 sequence is 14 residues long.

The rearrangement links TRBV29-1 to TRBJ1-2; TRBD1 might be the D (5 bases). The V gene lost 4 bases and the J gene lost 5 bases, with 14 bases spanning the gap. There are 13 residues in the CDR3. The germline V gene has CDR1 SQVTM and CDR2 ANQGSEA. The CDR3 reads CSVAGASYYGYTF. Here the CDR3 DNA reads TGCAGCGTTGCTGGGGCTTCGTATTATGGCTACACCTTC.

The chain's CDR3 is CASSLGGGETQYF. The DNA for the CDR3 is TGTGCCAGCAGCTTAGGAGGTGGAGAGACCCAGTACTTC. The rearrangement uses TRBV7-9 and TRBJ2-5; D gene ambiguous. From germline, CDR1 is SEHNR and CDR2 FQNEAQ (reference sequence). Trimming shortened V by 1 base and J by 4 bases, and 7 bases separated the two germline ends. The CDR3 length is 13 residues.

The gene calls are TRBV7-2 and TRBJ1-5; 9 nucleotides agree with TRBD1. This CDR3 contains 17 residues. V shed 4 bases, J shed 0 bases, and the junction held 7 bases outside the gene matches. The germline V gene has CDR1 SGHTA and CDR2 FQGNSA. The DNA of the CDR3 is TGTGCCAGCAGCTCAAAGGGGGGACAGGGTAGCAATCAGCCCCAGCATTTT. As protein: CASSSKGGQGSNQPQHF.

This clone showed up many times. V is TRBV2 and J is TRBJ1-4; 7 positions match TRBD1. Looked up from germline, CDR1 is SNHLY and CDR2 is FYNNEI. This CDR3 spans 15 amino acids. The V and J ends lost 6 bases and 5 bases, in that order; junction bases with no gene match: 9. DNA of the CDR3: TGTGCCAGCAGAGAGCAGGGGGAGTCGAATGAAAAACTGTTTTTT. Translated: CASREQGESNEKLFF.

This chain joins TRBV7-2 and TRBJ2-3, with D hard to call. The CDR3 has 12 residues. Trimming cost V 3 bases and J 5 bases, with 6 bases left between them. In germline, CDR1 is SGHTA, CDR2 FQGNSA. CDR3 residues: CASSFPIDTQYF. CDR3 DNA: TGTGCCAGCAGCTTCCCCATAGATACGCAGTATTTT.

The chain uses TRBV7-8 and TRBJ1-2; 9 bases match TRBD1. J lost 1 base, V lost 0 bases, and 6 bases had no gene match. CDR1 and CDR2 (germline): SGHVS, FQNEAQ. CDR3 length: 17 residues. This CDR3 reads CASSLAGTGTINYGYTF. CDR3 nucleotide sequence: TGTGCCAGCAGCTTAGCTGGGACAGGGACGATTAACTATGGCTACACCTTC.

In nucleotides, the CDR3 is TGTGCCAGCAGCCGAGCTAGCGGGAGTACCTATGAGCAGTTCTTC. Its protein is CASSRASGSTYEQFF. The J gene is TRBJ2-1, the V gene TRBV7-8, with TRBD2 matching over 10 bases. The length of the CDR3 is 15 residues. The germline V gene has CDR1 SGHVS and CDR2 FQNEAQ. The ends lost 5 bases at V and 8 bases at J; junction bases unmatched: 9.

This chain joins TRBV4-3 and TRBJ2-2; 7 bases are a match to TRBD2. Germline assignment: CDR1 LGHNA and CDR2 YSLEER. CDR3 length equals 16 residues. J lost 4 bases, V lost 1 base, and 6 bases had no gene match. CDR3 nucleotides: TGCGCCAGCAGCCAAGTCGGGAGGTCTCGCACCGGGGAGCTGTTTTTT. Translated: CASSQVGRSRTGELFF.

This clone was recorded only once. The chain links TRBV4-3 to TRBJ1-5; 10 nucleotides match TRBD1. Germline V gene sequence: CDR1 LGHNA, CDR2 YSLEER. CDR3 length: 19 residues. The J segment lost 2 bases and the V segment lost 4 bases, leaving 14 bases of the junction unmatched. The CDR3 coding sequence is TGCGCCAGCAGCCCAGGGTGGGGACAGGGGTTATGGGGCAATCAGCCCCAGCATTTT. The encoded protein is CASSPGWGQGLWGNQPQHF.

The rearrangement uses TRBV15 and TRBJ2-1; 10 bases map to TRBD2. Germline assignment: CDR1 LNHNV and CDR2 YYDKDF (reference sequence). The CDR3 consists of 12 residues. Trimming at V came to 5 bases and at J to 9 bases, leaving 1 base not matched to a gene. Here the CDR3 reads CATSGTSVEQFF. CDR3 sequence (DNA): TGTGCCACCAGCGGGACTAGCGTTGAGCAGTTCTTC.

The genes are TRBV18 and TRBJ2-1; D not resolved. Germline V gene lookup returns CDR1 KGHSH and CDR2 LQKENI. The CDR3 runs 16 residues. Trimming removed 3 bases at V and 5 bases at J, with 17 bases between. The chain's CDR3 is CASSPPGPNRNNEQFF. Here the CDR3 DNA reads TGTGCCAGCTCACCCCCAGGTCCAAATCGCAACAATGAGCAGTTCTTC.

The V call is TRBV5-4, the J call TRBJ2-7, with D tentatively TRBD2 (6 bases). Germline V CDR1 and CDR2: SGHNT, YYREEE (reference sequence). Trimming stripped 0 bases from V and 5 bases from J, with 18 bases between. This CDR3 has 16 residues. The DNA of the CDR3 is TGTGCCAGCAGCTTGGTCCCTGGCAGGGAGGATGACGAGCAGTACTTC. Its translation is CASSLVPGREDDEQYF.

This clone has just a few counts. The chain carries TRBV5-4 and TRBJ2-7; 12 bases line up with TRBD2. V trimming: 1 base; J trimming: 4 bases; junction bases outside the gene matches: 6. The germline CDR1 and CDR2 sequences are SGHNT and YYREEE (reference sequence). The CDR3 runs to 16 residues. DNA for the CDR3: TGTGCCAGCAGCTTGATGAGACTAGCGGGAGAATACGAGCAGTACTTC. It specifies CASSLMRLAGEYEQYF.

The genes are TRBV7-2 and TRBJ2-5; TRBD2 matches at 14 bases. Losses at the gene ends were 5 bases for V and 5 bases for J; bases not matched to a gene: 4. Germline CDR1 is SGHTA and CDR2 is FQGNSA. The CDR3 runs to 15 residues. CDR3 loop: CASSKGLAGVETQYF. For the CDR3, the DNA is TGTGCCAGCAGCAAGGGACTAGCGGGGGTTGAGACCCAGTACTTC.

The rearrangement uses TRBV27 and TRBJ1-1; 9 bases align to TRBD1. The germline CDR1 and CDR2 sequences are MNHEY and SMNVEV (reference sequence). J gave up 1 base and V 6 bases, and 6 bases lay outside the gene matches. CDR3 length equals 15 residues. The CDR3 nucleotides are TGTGCCAGCAGATCCGGGACAGGGACGAACACTGAAGCTTTCTTT. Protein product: CASRSGTGTNTEAFF.

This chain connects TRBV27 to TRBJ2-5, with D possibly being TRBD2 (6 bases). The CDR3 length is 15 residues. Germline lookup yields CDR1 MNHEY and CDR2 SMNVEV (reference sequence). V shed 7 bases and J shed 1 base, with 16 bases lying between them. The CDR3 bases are TGTGCCAGCACGGCCTACACTAGCTCCCAAGAGACCCAGTACTTC. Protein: CASTAYTSSQETQYF.

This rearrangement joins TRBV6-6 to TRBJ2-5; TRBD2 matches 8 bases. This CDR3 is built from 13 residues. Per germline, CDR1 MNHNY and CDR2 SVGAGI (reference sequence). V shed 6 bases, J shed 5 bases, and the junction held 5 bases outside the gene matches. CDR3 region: CASSRTSWETQYF. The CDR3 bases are TGTGCCAGCAGCCGGACTAGCTGGGAGACCCAGTACTTC.

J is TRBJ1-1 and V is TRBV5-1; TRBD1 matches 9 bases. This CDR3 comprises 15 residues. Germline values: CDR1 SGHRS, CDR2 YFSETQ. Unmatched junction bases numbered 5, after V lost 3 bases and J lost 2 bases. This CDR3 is CASSSRTGVNTEAFF. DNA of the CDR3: TGCGCCAGCAGCTCCCGGACAGGGGTTAACACTGAAGCTTTCTTT.

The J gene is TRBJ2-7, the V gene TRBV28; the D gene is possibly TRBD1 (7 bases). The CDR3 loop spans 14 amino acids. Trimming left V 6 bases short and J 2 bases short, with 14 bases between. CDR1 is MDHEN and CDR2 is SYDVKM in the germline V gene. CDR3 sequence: CASSVTGRTYEQYF. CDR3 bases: TGTGCCAGCAGCGTGACAGGGAGGACCTACGAGCAGTACTTC.

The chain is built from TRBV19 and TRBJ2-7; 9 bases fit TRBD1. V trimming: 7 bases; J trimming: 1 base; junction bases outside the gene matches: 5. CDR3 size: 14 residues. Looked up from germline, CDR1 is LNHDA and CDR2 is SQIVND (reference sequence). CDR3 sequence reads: CASKNRGPSYEQYF. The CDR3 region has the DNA TGTGCCAGTAAAAACAGGGGGCCTTCCTACGAGCAGTACTTC. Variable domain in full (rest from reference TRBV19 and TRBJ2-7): DGGITQSPKYLFRKEGQNVTLSCEQNLNHDAMYWYRQDPGQGLRLIYYSQIVNDFQKGDIAEGYSVSREKKESFPLTVTSAQKNPTAFYLCASKNRGPSYEQYFGPGTRLTVT.

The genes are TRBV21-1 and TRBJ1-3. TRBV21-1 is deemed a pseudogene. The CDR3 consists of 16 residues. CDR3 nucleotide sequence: TGTGCCAGCCCCCAGTCGGGGGAGTTATCGGGAAACACCATATATTTT. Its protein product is CASPQSGELSGNTIYF.